These T cell receptor beta chains were read from a single sample in a study of blood T cells in healthy people across ages. Each CDR3 protein is one row after TCRdb ran MiXCR on the 5' RACE reads. The table records 980,000 or so distinct CDR3 sequences, roughly 43% of them present only once. Sequencing used blood. The receptors here all came from a man younger than 40 in good health. Both conserved end residues are part of each CDR3. A D gene is named only where the DNA matches it firmly. Clone size is stated in some rows and not others, as once, few, many or a class when expanded.

clone size	V gene	D gene	J gene	CDR3 DNA	CDR3 protein
-	TRBV20-1	-	TRBJ2-1	TGCAGTGCTAAACTACACAGCTCCTACAATGAGCAGTTCTTC	CSAKLHSSYNEQFF
once	TRBV14	-	TRBJ2-1	TGTGCCAGCAGCCAGGGCCCGCATTACAATGAGCAGTTCTTC	CASSQGPHYNEQFF
-	TRBV5-1	TRBD2	TRBJ2-5	TGCGCCAGCAGCTTGGGCCCCTCCTTAGCGGGACCCTTCAATGAGCAGTACTTC	CASSLGPSLAGPFNEQYF
few	TRBV7-9	-	TRBJ2-5	TGTGCCAGCAGCCAACTACAAGTGTACCAAGAGACCCAGTACTTC	CASSQLQVYQETQYF
-	TRBV20-1	-	TRBJ2-1	TGCAGTGCTGGATCGGGACTTAGTGGTAATGAGCAGTTCTTC	CSAGSGLSGNEQFF
-	TRBV7-2	TRBD2	TRBJ2-7	TGTGCCAGCAGCTTAGCAGCGGGGACCTCCTACGAGCAGTACTTC	CASSLAAGTSYEQYF
-	TRBV20-1	-	TRBJ1-5	TGCAGTGCCCCGAGGGGTTCCGATCAGCCCCAGCATTTT	CSAPRGSDQPQHF
few	TRBV28	-	TRBJ2-1	TGTGCCAGCAGTTTCTCAGAAGCAATCAATGAGCAGTTCTTC	CASSFSEAINEQFF
-	TRBV20-1	-	TRBJ2-7	TGCAGTGCTAGAGAAGGGACCTTTTCCTACGAGCAGTACTTC	CSAREGTFSYEQYF
few	TRBV4-1	TRBD2	TRBJ2-1	TGCGCCAGCAGCCAAGCCCCGACTAGCGGGGGGGCCTACAATGAGCAGTTCTTC	CASSQAPTSGGAYNEQFF
-	TRBV27	-	TRBJ1-2	TGTGCCAGCAGTTTAACCGGGACTATCCCGGGCTACACCTTC	CASSLTGTIPGYTF
-	TRBV27	TRBD1	TRBJ2-7	TGTGCCAGCAGTCCGATAGTCCTCGGGACAGGGGTATCCTACGAGCAGTACTTC	CASSPIVLGTGVSYEQYF
-	TRBV27	-	TRBJ1-6	TGTGCCAGCAGTTTATATCCGAATTCACCCCTCCACTTT	CASSLYPNSPLHF
-	TRBV5-1	-	TRBJ1-1	TGCGCCAGCAGCCCCCAAGTTCGGTTTGAGATGAACACTGAAGCTTTCTTT	CASSPQVRFEMNTEAFF
-	TRBV12-3/TRBV12-4	-	TRBJ2-1	TGTGCCAGCAGTTTTCAGGGGCCAGCCTATTCCTACAATGAGCAGTTCTTC	CASSFQGPAYSYNEQFF
-	TRBV7-2	-	TRBJ1-6	TGTGCCAGCAGCCGTACAGGTGTAGGTTCACCCCTCCACTTT	CASSRTGVGSPLHF
-	TRBV5-1	-	TRBJ1-2	TGCGCCAGCAGCTCCCCGACGGAACACTATGGCTACACCTTC	CASSSPTEHYGYTF
-	TRBV6-1	TRBD1	TRBJ1-1	TGTGCCAGCAGTGACGGACAGGGGGCACGGCACACTGAAGCTTTCTTT	CASSDGQGARHTEAFF
-	TRBV28	-	TRBJ1-5	TGTGCCAGCAGCTATTTCGGGGGTTATGGCCCCGATCATCAGCCCCAGCATTTT	CASSYFGGYGPDHQPQHF
-	TRBV6-2/TRBV6-3	TRBD2	TRBJ2-1	TGTGCCAGCAGTTACCCGACTAGCGGGGGGGGTGAGCAGTTCTTC	CASSYPTSGGGEQFF
once	TRBV5-5	-	TRBJ2-5	TGTGCCAGCAGCTTTTTCCGGGGGAGCGAGACCCAGTACTTC	CASSFFRGSETQYF
few	TRBV29-1	-	TRBJ2-7	TGCAGCGTTGCACAACCCTACGAGCAGTACTTC	CSVAQPYEQYF
-	TRBV20-1	-	TRBJ2-1	TGCAGTGCTCCAGAGGCCAGCACGTCCGGGAATGAGCAGTTCTTC	CSAPEASTSGNEQFF
many	TRBV2	TRBD1	TRBJ1-2	TGTGCCAGCAGGCCGACAGGGTTGGGTGGCTACACCTTC	CASRPTGLGGYTF
many	TRBV4-1	-	TRBJ1-2	TGCGCCAGCAGCCAAGGGGGAGGGCGAGGGCGAACTGGCTACACCTTC	CASSQGGGRGRTGYTF
-	TRBV12-3/TRBV12-4	-	TRBJ2-7	TGTGCCAGCAGTTACGCGATAGCCGCTTACGTAGAGCAGTACTTC	CASSYAIAAYVEQYF
-	TRBV20-1	-	TRBJ1-5	TGCAGTGCTAGACAGTATGCGGATCAGCCCCAGCATTTT	CSARQYADQPQHF
-	TRBV6-2/TRBV6-3	-	TRBJ2-7	TGTGCCAGCAGTTACTCCCGGGAAGAAACCTACGAGCAGTACTTC	CASSYSREETYEQYF
-	TRBV20-1	TRBD2	TRBJ2-5	TGCAGTGCTAGTAAGGCGGGGGGACCCCAAGAGACCCAGTACTTC	CSASKAGGPQETQYF
-	TRBV2	TRBD2	TRBJ2-3	TGTGCCAGCAGTCTACGGAGGACTAGCAGCACAGATACGCAGTATTTT	CASSLRRTSSTDTQYF
-	TRBV16	TRBD1	TRBJ1-1	TGTGCCAGCAGCCGACCAGGGAGGGGGCCAACTGAAGCTTTCTTT	CASSRPGRGPTEAFF
-	TRBV2	TRBD2	TRBJ2-1	TGTGCCAGCAGCGGGAGGCGCGGGGGGGACTACAATGAGCAGTTCTTC	CASSGRRGGDYNEQFF
-	TRBV28	-	TRBJ2-5	TGTGCCAGCAGTACTTGGGACAACCAAGAGACCCAGTACTTC	CASSTWDNQETQYF
-	TRBV12-3/TRBV12-4	-	TRBJ2-3	TGTGCCAGCAGTTTAGCCACGGGAAGGGCCACAGATACGCAGTATTTT	CASSLATGRATDTQYF
few	TRBV5-6	-	TRBJ2-7	TGTGCCAGCAGCTCTACAATCGAGCAGTACTTC	CASSSTIEQYF
-	TRBV7-2	TRBD1	TRBJ2-1	TGTGCCAGCAGCTCGGGACAGGGTGGTATGAATGAGCAGTTCTTC	CASSSGQGGMNEQFF
-	TRBV4-1	-	TRBJ2-1	TGCGCCAGCAGCCGAGGGTGGGCCCGAGCTACCTACAATGAGCAGTTCTTC	CASSRGWARATYNEQFF
few	TRBV4-2	-	TRBJ1-1	TGTGCCAGCAGCCAAGAAGGGGGGCAGGGCACTGAAGCTTTCTTT	CASSQEGGQGTEAFF
few	TRBV2	-	TRBJ2-5	TGTGCCAGCAGTGTTAAAGTGGTCCAAGAGACCCAGTACTTC	CASSVKVVQETQYF
-	TRBV7-9	TRBD2	TRBJ2-3	TGTGCCAGCAGCTCTCCTAGCGGGACTGGCACAGATACGCAGTATTTT	CASSSPSGTGTDTQYF
-	TRBV6-2/TRBV6-3	-	TRBJ2-3	TGTGCCAGCGATAGTCTGGACCGGCGATTCACAGATGCGCAGTATTTT	CASDSLDRRFTDAQYF
-	TRBV12-3/TRBV12-4	TRBD1	TRBJ2-3	TGTGCCAGCAGCTTATCGGGACAGGGGCCAGATACGCAGTATTTT	CASSLSGQGPDTQYF
once	TRBV30	-	TRBJ2-2	TGTGCCTGGAGTCAGAAGGGGGCGGGGACCGGGGAGCTGTTTTTT	CAWSQKGAGTGELFF
-	TRBV30	TRBD1	TRBJ1-5	TGTGCCTGGACCCGAGCAGGGGGTCAGCCCCAGCATTTT	CAWTRAGGQPQHF
-	TRBV5-5	-	TRBJ2-1	TGTGCCAGCAGGCCGCGGGAAAATGAGCAGTTCTTC	CASRPRENEQFF
few	TRBV28	TRBD1	TRBJ1-5	TGTGCCAGCAGTTTGGTACAGGGGGCCGGACAGCCCCAGCATTTT	CASSLVQGAGQPQHF
few	TRBV29-1	-	TRBJ2-2	TGCAGCGTTGATGGGAGCAACACCGGGGAGCTGTTTTTT	CSVDGSNTGELFF
-	TRBV28	TRBD2	TRBJ2-5	TGTGCCAGCAGTTTCACTAACCGGGAGGCCCAGTACTTC	CASSFTNREAQYF
once	TRBV28	-	TRBJ2-2	TGTGCCAGCGCTCAAGTGGGGTCCGAGGAGCTGTTTTTT	CASAQVGSEELFF
few	TRBV27	-	TRBJ2-6	TGTGCCAGCAGTGCATCATTGGCAGGGGCCAACGTCCTGACTTTC	CASSASLAGANVLTF
-	TRBV30	TRBD2	TRBJ2-1	TGTGCCTGGACTCAAGGTAGCGGGACCTACAATGAGCAGTTCTTC	CAWTQGSGTYNEQFF